Below, one T cell receptor beta chain is given with its context. Its specificity is not known. Generated by immunoSEQ multiplex PCR, the TCRdb table keeps only in-frame clones and is missing some. The repertoire consists of about 97,000 clones, with roughly nine tenths occurring once and the leading ten covering more than 6.5%. The data were obtained in a study of T cell responses to AZD1222 COVID-19 vaccine. Study-wide results and limits: Females made up more of the donors, who were largely white British, and clonal diversity may have come out too low.

The TCR was taken from an adult in good health. Here the sequenced sample was peripheral blood, taken on day 0 of AZD1222 vaccination.

In nucleotides, the CDR3 is TGTGCCAGCAGTGTGACAGGGATGTTTGAAAAACTGTTTTTT. Its protein is CASSVTGMFEKLFF. This chain uses TRBV6-4 with TRBJ1-4; 7 positions match TRBD1. The J segment lost 7 bases and the V segment lost 4 bases, leaving 6 bases of the junction unmatched. This CDR3 is 14 amino acids long. Germline V gives CDR1 MRHNA, CDR2 SNTAGT.